This TCR beta chain was recovered during a study of T cell responses to AZD1222 COVID-19 vaccine. Method: immunoSEQ multiplex PCR; TCRdb's copy keeps in-frame clones and lacks some. The data hold 95,000 to 150,000 clones, with roughly 92% observed a single time. This TCR came from an adult in good health. The sample in question was peripheral blood, obtained on day 0 of AZD1222 vaccination.

CDR3 region: CASSFSRQGAQPQHF. For the CDR3, the DNA is TGTGCCAGTAGTTTCTCCCGACAGGGAGCACAGCCCCAGCATTTT. The chain links TRBV19 to TRBJ1-5, with 7 bases lining up with TRBD1. With V trimmed by 5 bases and J by 7 bases, 11 bases remained unmatched. Per the germline V gene, CDR1 is LNHDA and CDR2 is SQIVND (reference sequence). The CDR3 spans 15 residues.